The clone carrying this T cell receptor beta chain was recorded a few times. Its antigen is undetermined. TCRdb reprocessed the 5' RACE reads with MiXCR, giving one entry per CDR3 protein. The sample has about 720,000 distinct CDR3 sequences; roughly 18% are singletons. The sample originates from a study of identical twins. Broader study findings: Out-of-frame TCR alpha sharing in monozygotic twins exceeded recombination model predictions. Low generation probability was overrepresented in out-of-frame alpha sequences shared by twins.

This CDR3 has 15 amino acids. Trimming cost V 1 base and J 2 bases; bases outside gene matches: 3. Germline loops: CDR1 SGHRS, CDR2 YFSETQ. These same records also appear under a second study, on T cells expressing NK-cell markers. That source notes: Sorted CD3+CD56+NKG2C+, CD3+CD56+NKG2C- and CD3+CD56-NKG2C+ T cells supplied TCR beta repertoires. In several experiments, sorting was confined to alpha-beta TCR T cells through use of an anti-gamma-delta TCR antibody.

The source of this sequence is a woman between 18 and 30 years old in good health. What was sequenced was PBMCs. J is TRBJ2-7 and V is TRBV5-1, with TRBD1 identical over 10 bases. The DNA for the CDR3 is TGCGCCAGCAGCTTGCGGGACAGGGGCACCTACGAGCAGTACTTC. It specifies CASSLRDRGTYEQYF.